This T cell receptor beta chain was identified in a study of cytomegalovirus exposure and HLA in healthy donors. The junction had 3 bases not matched to a gene; V was cut back by 8 bases and J by 1 base. The CDR3 consists of 13 residues. Germline CDR1 and CDR2: LNHDA and SQIVND (reference sequence). A multiplex PCR was run with 60 Vbeta primers and 13 Jbeta primers. Sequencing used immunoSEQ multiplex PCR; TCRdb keeps in-frame clones, though not all of them. This table has 180,000 or so clones, over 75% appearing once. The V and J genes are TRBV19 and TRBJ1-1, with TRBD1 matching over 8 bases. The TCR was taken from a man between 18 and 29 years old in good health and CMV-seropositive. Sample: PBMCs. Here the CDR3 reads CASVGQGNTEAFF. In DNA, the CDR3 is TGTGCCAGTGTCGGACAGGGGAACACTGAAGCTTTCTTT.